These T cell receptor beta chains were read from a single sample in a study of cytomegalovirus exposure and HLA in healthy donors. Clones were sequenced by immunoSEQ multiplex PCR, and TCRdb holds only the in-frame ones, with some missing. The repertoire consists of 100,000 or so clones, with roughly 63% occurring once and the leading ten covering 6% to 6.5%. The sample taken for sequencing was PBMCs. The receptors shown here come from a woman in her twenties or thirties in good health and CMV-seronegative. The CDR3 runs from the conserved cysteine through the conserved F or W. A D gene is named only where the DNA matches it firmly. Size values are once, few and many counts, or a class for expanded clones, and some rows have none.

J: TRBJ1-1; size: NA; D: NA; V: TRBV14; CDR3: CASSLRRTPGMNTEAFF; DNA: TGTGCCAGCAGTCTACGACGGACACCCGGAATGAACACTGAAGCTTTCTTT
J: TRBJ2-5; size: few; D: TRBD2; V: TRBV5-1; CDR3: CASRSGTRSVQETQYF; DNA: TGCGCCAGCCGCTCCGGGACTAGGAGTGTGCAAGAGACCCAGTACTTC
J: TRBJ2-7; size: few; D: NA; V: TRBV7-9; CDR3: CASSPVPRPLYEQYF; DNA: TGTGCCAGCAGCCCCGTACCGAGGCCCCTCTACGAGCAGTACTTC
J: TRBJ1-2; size: NA; D: NA; V: TRBV2; CDR3: CASSHVGPGGGYTF; DNA: TGTGCCAGCAGCCATGTCGGCCCGGGTGGGGGCTACACCTTC
J: TRBJ2-3; size: NA; D: NA; V: TRBV2; CDR3: CASSEAPVAGTQYF; DNA: TGTGCCAGCAGTGAAGCTCCCGTCGCAGGTACGCAGTATTTT
J: TRBJ2-7; size: NA; D: TRBD2; V: TRBV28; CDR3: CASIPGTSGSYEQYF; DNA: TGTGCCAGCATCCCCGGGACTAGCGGCTCCTACGAGCAGTACTTC
J: TRBJ2-5; size: NA; D: NA; V: TRBV7-9; CDR3: CASSSRVGETQYF; DNA: TGTGCCAGCAGCTCCAGGGTTGGAGAGACCCAGTACTTC
J: TRBJ2-1; size: NA; D: NA; V: TRBV9; CDR3: CASSVLSNEQFF; DNA: TGTGCCAGCAGCGTACTGAGCAATGAGCAGTTCTTC
J: TRBJ2-3; size: NA; D: TRBD2; V: TRBV6-4; CDR3: CASSENGFRTTSGGADTQYF; DNA: TGTGCCAGCAGTGAAAATGGGTTCCGGACTACTAGCGGGGGGGCTGATACGCAGTATTTT
J: TRBJ2-5; size: NA; D: NA; V: TRBV5-8; CDR3: CASKIGGSGQETQYF; DNA: TGTGCCAGCAAAATTGGGGGCAGCGGTCAAGAGACCCAGTACTTC
J: TRBJ2-5; size: NA; D: NA; V: TRBV11-2; CDR3: CASSLGQGRGTGETQYF; DNA: TGTGCCAGCAGCTTAGGGCAGGGAAGGGGAACTGGCGAGACCCAGTACTTC
J: TRBJ2-1; size: NA; D: TRBD2; V: TRBV10-3; CDR3: CANRGAGGPNEQFF; DNA: TGTGCCAATCGGGGAGCGGGAGGGCCCAATGAGCAGTTCTTC
J: TRBJ2-7; size: few; D: NA; V: TRBV4-1; CDR3: CASSQPPSYEQYF; DNA: TGCGCCAGCAGCCAACCCCCCAGCTACGAGCAGTACTTC
J: TRBJ2-5; size: NA; D: TRBD2; V: TRBV4-1; CDR3: CASSQGLETSARAAQYF; DNA: TGCGCCAGCAGCCAAGGATTGGAGACTAGCGCCCGGGCGGCCCAGTACTTC
J: TRBJ1-1; size: once; D: NA; V: TRBV27; CDR3: CASSLRTMNTEAFF; DNA: TGTGCCAGCAGTTTAAGGACTATGAACACTGAAGCTTTCTTT
J: TRBJ2-7; size: once; D: NA; V: TRBV2; CDR3: CASRGWTVPIEQYF; DNA: TGTGCCAGCAGGGGATGGACAGTTCCGATCGAGCAGTACTTC
J: TRBJ1-6; size: NA; D: NA; V: TRBV11-1; CDR3: CASSLAQGPSPLHF; DNA: TGTGCCAGCAGCTTAGCACAGGGACCCTCACCCCTCCACTTT
J: TRBJ2-1; size: NA; D: NA; V: TRBV12-5; CDR3: CASGLPNSGYNEQFF; DNA: TGTGCTAGTGGTTTGCCAAACTCCGGGTACAATGAGCAGTTCTTC
J: TRBJ2-2; size: few; D: NA; V: TRBV28; CDR3: CASSLWGSPAGELFF; DNA: TGTGCCAGCAGTTTATGGGGCAGTCCTGCCGGGGAGCTGTTTTTT
J: TRBJ2-5; size: few; D: TRBD2; V: TRBV10-2; CDR3: CASSGSGETQYF; DNA: TGCGCCAGCAGTGGTAGCGGGGAGACCCAGTACTTC
J: TRBJ2-7; size: NA; D: NA; V: TRBV27; CDR3: CASSLDLGHEQYF; DNA: TGTGCCAGCAGTTTAGATCTGGGCCACGAGCAGTACTTC
J: TRBJ1-6; size: NA; D: NA; V: TRBV27; CDR3: CASGRDSPLHF; DNA: TGTGCCAGCGGGAGGGATTCACCCCTCCACTTT
J: TRBJ2-7; size: NA; D: TRBD2; V: TRBV30; CDR3: CAWTVSGRDEQYF; DNA: TGTGCCTGGACCGTTAGCGGGAGAGATGAGCAGTACTTC
J: TRBJ1-3; size: NA; D: NA; V: TRBV2; CDR3: CASSERPRGNTIYF; DNA: TGTGCCAGCAGTGAACGTCCCAGAGGAAACACCATATATTTT
J: TRBJ2-7; size: few; D: NA; V: TRBV5-5; CDR3: CASSLGAGHSYEQYF; DNA: TGTGCCAGCAGCTTGGGCGCGGGGCACTCCTACGAGCAGTACTTC
J: TRBJ2-7; size: NA; D: TRBD2; V: TRBV28; CDR3: CASRRLAGEDYEQYF; DNA: TGTGCCAGCAGGCGACTAGCGGGAGAAGACTACGAGCAGTACTTC
J: TRBJ1-1; size: NA; D: NA; V: TRBV5-4; CDR3: CASSPGNTEAFF; DNA: TGTGCCAGCAGTCCCGGGAACACTGAAGCTTTCTTT
J: TRBJ2-5; size: NA; D: TRBD2; V: TRBV5-6; CDR3: CASSLSGGLETQYF; DNA: TGTGCCAGCAGCTTGTCGGGGGGGTTGGAGACCCAGTACTTC
J: TRBJ2-7; size: NA; D: NA; V: TRBV6-5; CDR3: CASSHSYEQYF; DNA: TGTGCCAGCAGTCATTCCTACGAGCAGTACTTC
J: TRBJ1-5; size: NA; D: NA; V: TRBV9; CDR3: CAGAEMNQPQHF; DNA: TGTGCCGGGGCAGAGATGAATCAGCCCCAGCATTTT
J: TRBJ1-6; size: few; D: NA; V: TRBV4-1; CDR3: CASQGGAGAPLHF; DNA: TGCGCATCCCAGGGAGGCGCCGGGGCACCCCTCCACTTT
J: TRBJ1-2; size: NA; D: NA; V: TRBV7-9; CDR3: CASSLAATGGPRRKSGYTF; DNA: TGTGCCAGCAGCTTAGCCGCTACGGGGGGCCCCCGGCGGAAGAGTGGCTACACCTTC
J: TRBJ1-1; size: NA; D: TRBD1; V: TRBV5-8; CDR3: CASSPRGQVRGTFF; DNA: TGTGCCAGCAGCCCAAGAGGACAGGTCCGGGGGACTTTCTTT
J: TRBJ1-1; size: NA; D: TRBD1; V: TRBV27; CDR3: CASSLGSGTANTEAFF; DNA: TGTGCCAGCAGTTTAGGGTCCGGGACAGCGAACACTGAAGCTTTCTTT
J: TRBJ1-1; size: NA; D: NA; V: TRBV10-3; CDR3: CAISRQGNTEAFF; DNA: TGTGCCATATCCAGGCAGGGGAATACTGAAGCTTTCTTT
J: TRBJ1-1; size: NA; D: NA; V: TRBV5-6; CDR3: CASSLGPSPDTEAFF; DNA: TGTGCCAGCAGCTTGGGTCCTAGCCCTGACACTGAAGCTTTCTTT
J: TRBJ2-7; size: NA; D: NA; V: TRBV6-1; CDR3: CASSEYGGFTYEQYF; DNA: TGTGCCAGCAGTGAATACGGGGGATTTACCTACGAGCAGTACTTC
J: TRBJ2-3; size: NA; D: NA; V: TRBV11-3; CDR3: CASSHGDTDTQYF; DNA: TGTGCCAGCAGCCATGGAGATACAGATACGCAGTATTTT
J: TRBJ1-2; size: NA; D: NA; V: TRBV19; CDR3: CASSLGQNYGYTF; DNA: TGTGCCAGTTCCCTCGGACAGAACTATGGCTACACCTTC
J: TRBJ1-1; size: few; D: TRBD1; V: TRBV4-1; CDR3: CASSQDGTGYEAFF; DNA: TGCGCCAGCAGCCAAGATGGGACAGGGTACGAGGCTTTCTTT
J: TRBJ1-6; size: NA; D: NA; V: TRBV19; CDR3: CASSRSNSPLHF; DNA: TGTGCCAGTAGTCGTTCCAATTCACCCCTCCACTTT
J: TRBJ1-1; size: NA; D: NA; V: TRBV5-1; CDR3: CASSFEGVWTEAFF; DNA: TGCGCCAGCAGCTTCGAGGGAGTATGGACTGAAGCTTTCTTT
J: TRBJ2-3; size: few; D: TRBD2; V: TRBV5-5; CDR3: CASSWDPKRGGTDTQYF; DNA: TGTGCCAGCAGCTGGGATCCCAAGCGGGGGGGCACAGATACGCAGTATTTT
J: TRBJ1-1; size: NA; D: NA; V: TRBV9; CDR3: CASSPYMNTEAFF; DNA: TGTGCCAGCAGCCCTTATATGAACACTGAAGCTTTCTTT
J: TRBJ1-2; size: NA; D: NA; V: TRBV4-3; CDR3: CASSQDEQGYGYTF; DNA: TGCGCCAGCAGCCAAGATGAGCAGGGCTATGGCTACACCTTC
J: TRBJ2-7; size: NA; D: TRBD2; V: TRBV5-4; CDR3: CASSLGDGGIEQYF; DNA: TGTGCCAGCAGCTTGGGGGACGGGGGGATCGAGCAGTACTTC
J: TRBJ2-2; size: NA; D: NA; V: TRBV11-3; CDR3: CASSLLGTLYTGELFF; DNA: TGTGCCAGCAGCTTGTTGGGGACACTCTACACCGGGGAGCTGTTTTTT
J: TRBJ2-1; size: NA; D: TRBD2; V: TRBV5-6; CDR3: CASSRPGLAGGSYNEQFF; DNA: TGTGCCAGCAGCCGCCCGGGACTAGCGGGAGGGTCCTACAATGAGCAGTTCTTC
J: TRBJ1-5; size: few; D: NA; V: TRBV6-5; CDR3: CASSSRSNQPQHF; DNA: TGTGCCAGCAGTTCGAGAAGTAATCAGCCCCAGCATTTT
J: TRBJ1-2; size: NA; D: NA; V: TRBV7-8; CDR3: CASSLPGQQGYTF; DNA: TGTGCCAGCAGCTTACCCGGACAGCAGGGCTACACCTTC
J: TRBJ1-2; size: NA; D: NA; V: TRBV9; CDR3: CASSVGWTEVGYTF; DNA: TGTGCCAGCAGCGTAGGCTGGACGGAGGTCGGCTACACCTTC
J: TRBJ2-1; size: few; D: TRBD2; V: TRBV7-2; CDR3: CASRLTSGSLEFF; DNA: TGTGCCAGCAGGCTAACTAGCGGGAGCTTGGAGTTCTTC
J: TRBJ1-5; size: NA; D: TRBD1; V: TRBV25-1; CDR3: CASSESGQGAWGDQPQHF; DNA: TGTGCCAGCAGTGAATCCGGACAGGGGGCATGGGGGGATCAGCCCCAGCATTTT